These 17 T cell receptor beta chains were all obtained from the same sample, sequenced in a study of blood T cell repertoires in COVID-19. Clones were sequenced by immunoSEQ multiplex PCR, and TCRdb holds only the in-frame ones, with some missing. The profile shows over 200,000 clones, approximately 85% of them singletons. The specimen sequenced was PBMCs or T cells enriched from blood (not recorded which). All receptors derive from a woman in her 50s who had recovered from COVID-19.

The chain has TRBV28 and TRBJ2-1; 8 nucleotides agree with TRBD1. The V gene's germline CDR1 is MDHEN and CDR2 SYDVKM. Trimming removed 6 bases from V and 8 bases from J; junction bases left unmatched: 12. This CDR3 comprises 15 residues. The CDR3 spells CASSRGGTGGHEQFF. As DNA, the CDR3 is TGTGCCAGCAGCCGAGGGGGGACAGGTGGGCATGAGCAGTTCTTC.

The table lists this clone with a few counts. CDR3 loop: CASSLGSGGTYEQYF. The CDR3 DNA follows: TGTGCCAGCAGTTTAGGGTCAGGGGGCACCTACGAGCAGTACTTC. The chain is built from TRBV28 and TRBJ2-7; 8 bases line up with TRBD1. The trim removed 2 bases at V and 2 bases at J, leaving 5 bases unmatched. The CDR3 runs to 15 residues. Per germline, CDR1 MDHEN and CDR2 SYDVKM.

The V and J genes are TRBV19 and TRBJ1-4; 8 bases match TRBD1. Looked up from germline, CDR1 is LNHDA and CDR2 is SQIVND (reference sequence). The CDR3 spans 16 residues. After removal of 3 bases from V and 7 bases from J, the junction contained 10 bases not matched to a gene. The CDR3 sequence: CASSIRPGGVSEKLFF. CDR3 coding DNA: TGTGCCAGTAGTATCCGTCCAGGGGGCGTGAGTGAAAAACTGTTTTTT.

The J gene is TRBJ1-2, the V gene TRBV29-1, with D tentatively TRBD1 (6 bases). CDR1 and CDR2 (germline): SQVTM, ANQGSEA. This CDR3 has 11 amino acids. V shed 7 bases and J shed 5 bases, with 11 bases lying between them. The CDR3 here is CSARTDYGYTF. The CDR3 region has the DNA TGCAGCGCTAGGACAGATTATGGCTACACCTTC.

The chain carries TRBV2 and TRBJ2-1; 11 nucleotides line up with TRBD2. The CDR3 has 16 residues. Germline loops: CDR1 SNHLY, CDR2 FYNNEI. Trimming took 3 bases from V and 4 from J; bases not matched to a gene: 5. CDR3 loop: CASSEGGLAVYNEQFF. CDR3 nucleotide sequence: TGTGCCAGCAGTGAGGGGGGACTAGCGGTTTACAATGAGCAGTTCTTC. Full variable domain (rest looked up from reference TRBV2 and TRBJ2-1): EPEVTQTPSHQVTQMGQEVILRCVPISNHLYFYWYRQILGQKVEFLVSFYNNEISEKSEIFDDQFSVERPDGSNFTLKIRSTKLEDSAMYFCASSEGGLAVYNEQFFGPGTRLTVL.

The chain is built from TRBV10-3 and TRBJ1-1; 9 bases map to TRBD1. The V segment lost 5 bases and the J segment 4 bases; nucleotides outside the gene matches: 5. CDR1 is ENHRY, CDR2 SYGVKD, per germline. This CDR3 has 14 residues. As DNA, the CDR3 is TGTGCCATCAGTCTGGACAGGGGTTCCACTGAAGCTTTCTTT. Translation: CAISLDRGSTEAFF.

This clone is medium-sized by share. The chain couples TRBV30 to TRBJ2-1; TRBD2 agrees at 9 bases. Trimming at V came to 2 bases and at J to 3 bases, leaving 5 bases not matched to a gene. The CDR3 is 15 residues long. Looked up from germline, CDR1 is GTSNPN and CDR2 is SVGIG (reference sequence). The CDR3 DNA follows: TGTGCCTGGAGTTGGGAGCGGGAGGTCTACAATGAGCAGTTCTTC. It is translated as CAWSWEREVYNEQFF.

Of note for this clone: The junction departs from the called germline gene at one end, perhaps through a read error. The chain links TRBV24-1 to TRBJ2-3; 14 positions agree with TRBD2. CDR1 is KGHDR, CDR2 SFDVKD, per germline. This CDR3 is 16 amino acids long. CDR3 coding DNA: TGTGCCATCAGTGATCCGGGACTAGCGGGAGTAGATACGCAGTATTTT. It codes for CAISDPGLAGVDTQYF.

The chain is built from TRBV9 and TRBJ1-6; 8 bases line up with TRBD1. The CDR3 length is 16 residues. Germline V gene data show CDR1 as SGDLS and CDR2 as YYNGEE. The V segment lost 0 bases and the J segment 7 bases; nucleotides outside the gene matches: 6. DNA of the CDR3: TGTGCCAGCAGCGTAGGGGACAGGCCCAGGAATTCACCCCTCCACTTT. It yields the protein CASSVGDRPRNSPLHF.

The chain combines TRBV7-9 with TRBJ2-4; D gene ambiguous. This CDR3 is built from 17 residues. CDR1 is SEHNR and CDR2 is FQNEAQ in the germline V gene (reference sequence). V gave up 0 bases and J gave up 0 bases, with 12 bases separating them. CDR3 region: CASSLARADLAKNIQYF. As DNA, the CDR3 is TGTGCCAGCAGCTTAGCGCGAGCAGACTTAGCCAAAAACATTCAGTACTTC.

This clone was picked up a small number of times. The chain carries TRBV11-2 and TRBJ1-6, with no clear D. The V end lost 1 base, the J end lost 3 bases, and 10 bases lay between the germline ends. CDR1 is SGHAT, CDR2 FQNNGV, per germline. The CDR3 is 16 residues long. The CDR3 nucleotides read TGTGCCAGCAGCTTAGGATGGGCCCGCTATAATTCACCCCTCCACTTT. It is translated as CASSLGWARYNSPLHF.

This chain links TRBV19 with TRBJ1-4; D remains unclear. Germline values: CDR1 LNHDA, CDR2 SQIVND (reference sequence). This CDR3 contains 14 residues. Trimming took 10 bases from V and 8 from J, leaving 20 bases between them. As DNA, the CDR3 is TGTGCCACCAAAAGCACCGGGTTCAAAGAAAAACTGTTTTTT. Protein sequence: CATKSTGFKEKLFF.

The chain carries TRBV12-3 or TRBV12-4 and TRBJ2-1, with D possibly being TRBD2 (5 bases). The CDR3 extends over 13 amino acids. Trimming cost V 3 bases and J 7 bases, with 10 bases left between them. The CDR3 DNA reads as TGTGCCAGCAGTTTCAGTTCGGGGAATGAGCAGTTCTTC. Translation: CASSFSSGNEQFF.

The J gene is TRBJ1-5, the V gene TRBV2; weak D call: TRBD1 (6 bases). Germline-derived CDR1 and CDR2 are SNHLY and FYNNEI. The V gene lost 2 bases and the J gene lost 6 bases, with 14 bases spanning the gap. This CDR3 is built from 15 residues. The CDR3 nucleotides are TGTGCCAGCAGTGAAATCCGCCAGGGGAGTCAGCCCCAGCATTTT. Residues: CASSEIRQGSQPQHF.

This clone was observed a few times. This chain connects TRBV28 to TRBJ1-5; D may be TRBD1 (6 bases). The CDR3 consists of 15 residues. The V end lost 6 bases, the J end lost 3 bases, and 15 bases lay between the germline ends. Germline V gives CDR1 MDHEN, CDR2 SYDVKM. Here the CDR3 DNA reads TGTGCCAGCAGGCTAGAAGACAGGTTCAATCAGCCCCAGCATTTT. This translates into CASRLEDRFNQPQHF. Full variable domain (missing parts from reference TRBV28 and TRBJ1-5): DVKVTQSSRYLVKRTGEKVFLECVQDMDHENMFWYRQDPGLGLRLIYFSYDVKMKEKGDIPEGYSVSREKKERFSLILESASTNQTSMYLCASRLEDRFNQPQHFGDGTRLSIL.

The chain recombines TRBV6-5 with TRBJ1-6; D may be TRBD1 (6 bases). The V gene's germline CDR1 is MNHEY and CDR2 SVGAGI. V was trimmed by 3 bases and J by 8 bases, leaving 14 bases between them. CDR3 length: 15 residues. The CDR3, as DNA: TGTGCCAGCAGTTATTCCGCAGGGGTGGATTCACCCCTCCACTTT. Its translation is CASSYSAGVDSPLHF.

The chain joins TRBV7-8 to TRBJ2-2; D might be TRBD2 (5 bases). This CDR3 contains 18 residues. Trimming removed 1 base from V and 0 bases from J, with 15 bases in between. Germline assignment: CDR1 SGHVS and CDR2 FQNEAQ. The CDR3 loop reads CASSLESWSGANTGELFF. The CDR3 DNA reads as TGTGCCAGCAGCTTAGAGTCCTGGTCCGGGGCGAACACCGGGGAGCTGTTTTTT.